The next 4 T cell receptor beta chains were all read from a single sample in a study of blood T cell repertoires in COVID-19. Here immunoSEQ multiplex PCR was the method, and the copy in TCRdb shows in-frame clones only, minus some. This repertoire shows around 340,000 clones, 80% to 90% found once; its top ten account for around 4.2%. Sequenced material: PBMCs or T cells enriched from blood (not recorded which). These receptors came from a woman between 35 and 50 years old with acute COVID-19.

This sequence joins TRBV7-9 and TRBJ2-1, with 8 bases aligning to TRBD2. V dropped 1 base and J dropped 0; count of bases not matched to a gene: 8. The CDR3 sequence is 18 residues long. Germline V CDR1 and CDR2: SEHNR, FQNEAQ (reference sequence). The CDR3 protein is CASSLGRSGTSSYNEQFF. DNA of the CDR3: TGTGCCAGCAGCTTAGGACGTAGCGGGACCAGCTCCTACAATGAGCAGTTCTTC.

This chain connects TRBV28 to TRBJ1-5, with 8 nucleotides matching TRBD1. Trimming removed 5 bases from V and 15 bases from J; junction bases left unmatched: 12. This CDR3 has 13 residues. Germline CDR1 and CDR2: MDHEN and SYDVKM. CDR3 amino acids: CASSLRLPGQAHF. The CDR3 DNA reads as TGTGCCAGCAGTCTAAGGCTACCGGGACAGGCGCATTTT.

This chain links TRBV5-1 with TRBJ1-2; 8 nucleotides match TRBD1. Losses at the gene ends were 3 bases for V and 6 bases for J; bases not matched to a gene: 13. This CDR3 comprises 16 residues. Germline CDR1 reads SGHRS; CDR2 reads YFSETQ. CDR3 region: CASSYLGQGRDHGYTF. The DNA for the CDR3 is TGCGCCAGCAGCTACCTAGGACAGGGCCGCGATCATGGCTACACCTTC.

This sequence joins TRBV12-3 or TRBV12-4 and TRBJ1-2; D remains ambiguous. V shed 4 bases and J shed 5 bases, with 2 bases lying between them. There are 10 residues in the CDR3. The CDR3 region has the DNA TGTGCCAGCAGTTCATATGGCTACACCTTC. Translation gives CASSSYGYTF.